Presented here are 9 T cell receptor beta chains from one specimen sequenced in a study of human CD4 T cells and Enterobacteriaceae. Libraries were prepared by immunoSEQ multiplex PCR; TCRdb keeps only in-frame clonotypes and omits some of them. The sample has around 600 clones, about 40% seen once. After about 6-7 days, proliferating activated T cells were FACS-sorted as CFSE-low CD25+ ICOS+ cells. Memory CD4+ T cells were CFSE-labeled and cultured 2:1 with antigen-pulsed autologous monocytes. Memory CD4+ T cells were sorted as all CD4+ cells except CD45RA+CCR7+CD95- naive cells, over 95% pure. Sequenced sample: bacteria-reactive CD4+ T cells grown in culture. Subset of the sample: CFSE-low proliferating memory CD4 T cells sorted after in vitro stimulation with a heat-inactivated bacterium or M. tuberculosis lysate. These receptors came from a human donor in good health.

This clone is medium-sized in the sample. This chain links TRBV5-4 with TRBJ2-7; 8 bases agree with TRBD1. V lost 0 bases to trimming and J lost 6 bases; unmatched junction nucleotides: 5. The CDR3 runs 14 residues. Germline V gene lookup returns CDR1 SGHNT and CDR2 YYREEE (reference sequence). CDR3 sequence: CASSLGTGYGEQYF. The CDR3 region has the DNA TGTGCCAGCAGCTTGGGGACAGGGTACGGCGAGCAGTACTTC.

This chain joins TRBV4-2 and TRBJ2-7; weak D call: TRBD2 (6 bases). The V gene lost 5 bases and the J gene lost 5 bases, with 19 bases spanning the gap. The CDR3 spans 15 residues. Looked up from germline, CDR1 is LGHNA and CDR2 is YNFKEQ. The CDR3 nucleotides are TGTGCCAGCAGCTTGCCGGGGCTCGGGACTCACGAGCAGTACTTC. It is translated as CASSLPGLGTHEQYF.

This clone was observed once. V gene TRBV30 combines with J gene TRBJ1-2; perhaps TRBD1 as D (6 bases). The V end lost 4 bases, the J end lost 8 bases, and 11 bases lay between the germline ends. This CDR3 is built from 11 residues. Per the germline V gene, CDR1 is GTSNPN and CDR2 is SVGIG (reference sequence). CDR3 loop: CAWTRGRGYTF. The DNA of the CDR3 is TGTGCCTGGACAAGGGGGAGGGGCTACACCTTC.

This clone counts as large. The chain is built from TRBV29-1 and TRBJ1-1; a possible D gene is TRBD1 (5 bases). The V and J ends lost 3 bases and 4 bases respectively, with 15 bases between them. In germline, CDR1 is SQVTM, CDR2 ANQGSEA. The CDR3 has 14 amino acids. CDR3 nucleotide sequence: TGCAGCGTTGATAGTCGCAGGGCTTCCACTGAAGCTTTCTTT. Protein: CSVDSRRASTEAFF.

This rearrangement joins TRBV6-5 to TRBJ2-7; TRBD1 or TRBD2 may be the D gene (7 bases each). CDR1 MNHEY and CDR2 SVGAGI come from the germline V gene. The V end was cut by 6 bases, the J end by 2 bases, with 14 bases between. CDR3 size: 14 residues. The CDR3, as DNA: TGTGCCAGCAGGGGAGGGGACAGCCCCTACGAGCAGTACTTC. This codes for CASRGGDSPYEQYF.

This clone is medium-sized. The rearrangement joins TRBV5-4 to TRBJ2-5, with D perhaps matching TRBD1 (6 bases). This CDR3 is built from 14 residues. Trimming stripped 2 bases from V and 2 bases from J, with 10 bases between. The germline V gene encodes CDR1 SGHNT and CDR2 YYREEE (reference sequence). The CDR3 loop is CASSLAGAQETQYF. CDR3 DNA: TGTGCCAGCAGCTTAGCAGGGGCACAAGAGACCCAGTACTTC. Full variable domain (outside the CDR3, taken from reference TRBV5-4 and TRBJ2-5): ETGVTQSPTHLIKTRGQQVTLRCSSQSGHNTVSWYQQALGQGPQFIFQYYREEENGRGNFPPRFSGLQFPNYSSELNVNALELDDSALYLCASSLAGAQETQYFGPGTRLLVL.

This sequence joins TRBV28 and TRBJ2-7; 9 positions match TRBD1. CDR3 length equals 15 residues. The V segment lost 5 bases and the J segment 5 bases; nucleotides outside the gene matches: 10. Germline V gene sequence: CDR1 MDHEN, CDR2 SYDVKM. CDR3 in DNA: TGTGCCAGCAGTCCCTCGGGACAGGGAGGCAACGAGCAGTACTTC. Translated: CASSPSGQGGNEQYF.

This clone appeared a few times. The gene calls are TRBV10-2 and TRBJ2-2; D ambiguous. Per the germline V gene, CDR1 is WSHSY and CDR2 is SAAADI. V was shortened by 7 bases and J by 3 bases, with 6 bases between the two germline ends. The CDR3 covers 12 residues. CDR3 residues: CASNHDTGELFF. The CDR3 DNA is TGCGCCAGCAACCACGACACCGGGGAGCTGTTTTTT.

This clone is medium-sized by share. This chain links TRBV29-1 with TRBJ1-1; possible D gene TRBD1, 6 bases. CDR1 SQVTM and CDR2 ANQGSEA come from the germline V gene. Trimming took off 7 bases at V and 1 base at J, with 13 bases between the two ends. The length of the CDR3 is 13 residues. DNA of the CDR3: TGCAGCGCAATCGGACAGACGAACACTGAAGCTTTCTTT. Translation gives CSAIGQTNTEAFF.